This is a list of T cell receptor beta chains from one sample in a study of blood T cell repertoires in COVID-19. Assay: immunoSEQ multiplex PCR; the TCRdb copy retains only in-frame clones and omits some. The profile covers 380,000 or so clones, with roughly 88% appearing a single time and approximately 1% taken by the ten largest. The sample comprised PBMCs or T cells enriched from blood (not recorded which). The receptors stem from a woman aged 25 to 39 with acute COVID-19. The CDR3 runs from the conserved cysteine through the conserved F or W. The D gene is left open where the match is weak. The size of a clone is reported for some rows only, either as once, few or many, or as a class for expanded clones.

TRBV7-2	.	TRBJ1-1	.	TGTGCCAGCAGCTTACGTTGGAACACTGAAGCTTTCTTT	CASSLRWNTEAFF
TRBV20-1	.	TRBJ2-5	.	TGCAGTGCTAGGAGGTCAGAGACCCAGTACTTC	CSARRSETQYF
TRBV19	.	TRBJ2-2	.	TGTGCCAGTAGTAGCGGGGTCGCGAACACCGGGGAGCTGTTTTTT	CASSSGVANTGELFF
TRBV19	TRBD1	TRBJ1-5	.	TGTGCCTCGTCAAAGGGGGCAGGGAATCAGCCCCAGCATTTT	CASSKGAGNQPQHF
TRBV7-9	TRBD1	TRBJ1-4	.	TGTGCCAGCAGCCCGGGGACAGGGACGGCGCCAGAAAAACTGTTTTTT	CASSPGTGTAPEKLFF
TRBV14	.	TRBJ1-1	.	TGTGCCAGCAGCCAAAGAGGTGGAGGGGCGAACACTGAAGCTTTCTTT	CASSQRGGGANTEAFF
TRBV7-2	TRBD2	TRBJ2-5	.	TGTGCCAGCAGCTTAGGGGCTAGCGGGGGGAGAAAAGAGACCCAGTACTTC	CASSLGASGGRKETQYF
TRBV6-2/TRBV6-3	TRBD2	TRBJ2-3	.	TGTGCCAGCAGTTACTCCACGATCCTTAGCGGGGGCCGCACAGATACGCAGTATTTT	CASSYSTILSGGRTDTQYF
TRBV18	.	TRBJ1-6	.	TGTGCCAGCTCATCCTCGGGGGGGTATAATTCACCCCTCCACTTT	CASSSSGGYNSPLHF
TRBV7-8	TRBD2	TRBJ2-1	.	TGTGCCAGCAGCGCCAGCGGGGGGGCTTGGAATGAGCAGTTCTTC	CASSASGGAWNEQFF
TRBV18	TRBD1	TRBJ2-6	.	TGTGCCAGCTCATCTACAGGGGGCACTGGGGCCAACGTCCTGACTTTC	CASSSTGGTGANVLTF
TRBV30	.	TRBJ2-7	.	TGTGCCTGGAGCTCCTTGAGCGAGCAGTACTTC	CAWSSLSEQYF
TRBV3-1/TRBV3-2	.	TRBJ1-2	.	TGTGCCAGCAGCCTGAACAGGGCGGACTATGGCTACACCTTC	CASSLNRADYGYTF
TRBV19	.	TRBJ2-1	.	TGTGCCAGTAGTATAGGTTGGGGCAGGGGCAACAATGAGCAGTTCTTC	CASSIGWGRGNNEQFF
TRBV6-5	.	TRBJ2-7	.	TGTGCCAGCAGTAATTCCGGGAAACAGGGTACGTACTTC	CASSNSGKQGTYF
TRBV6-2/TRBV6-3	TRBD1	TRBJ1-4	.	TGTGCCAGCAGTTACCCCGACAGGGGGAATGAAAAACTGTTTTTT	CASSYPDRGNEKLFF
TRBV19	.	TRBJ1-5	.	TGTGCCAGTAGGCCGGGACAAGACAATCAGCCCCAGCATTTT	CASRPGQDNQPQHF
TRBV24-1	TRBD2	TRBJ2-7	.	TGTGCCACCAGTGACCGACTAGCTGGAGAGCAGTACTTC	CATSDRLAGEQYF
TRBV30	.	TRBJ2-1	.	TGTGCCTGGACACAGGGTAGTGAGCAGTTCTTC	CAWTQGSEQFF
TRBV7-2	.	TRBJ1-5	.	TGTGCCAGCAGTGAAATGCCGGGCAATCAGCCCCAGCATTTT	CASSEMPGNQPQHF
TRBV9	.	TRBJ1-2	few	TGTGCCAGCAGCGCAGGCCCTTTGGCAGATTATGGCTACACCTTC	CASSAGPLADYGYTF
TRBV7-9	.	TRBJ1-2	.	TGTGCCAGCAGTGGCGGGGGGTATGGCTACACCTTC	CASSGGGYGYTF
TRBV6-5	.	TRBJ1-2	.	TGTGCCAGCAGTTACTCAGTTTTATCGGGGTGGAATGGCTACACCTTC	CASSYSVLSGWNGYTF
TRBV19	.	TRBJ1-4	once	TGTGCCAGTAGTAAGGGGCTCACTAATGAAAAACTGTTTTTT	CASSKGLTNEKLFF
TRBV6-5	TRBD1	TRBJ1-2	.	TGTGCCAGCAGCTCCAGGGGGCGCGACTATGGCTACACCTTC	CASSSRGRDYGYTF
TRBV7-3	.	TRBJ1-1	.	TGTGCCAGCAGCCCAAGGAGGGCTATGAACACTGAAGCTTTCTTT	CASSPRRAMNTEAFF
TRBV27	TRBD1	TRBJ1-2	once	TGTGCCAGCATGGGACAGGGTGAGGATGGCTACACCTTC	CASMGQGEDGYTF
TRBV27	.	TRBJ1-2	.	TGTGCCAGCAGCCCTACAGGGCCCGCTAACTATGGCTACACCTTC	CASSPTGPANYGYTF
TRBV30	.	TRBJ1-4	once	TGTGCCTGGAGTCCCCTGGCAGGCGACAATGAAAAACTGTTTTTT	CAWSPLAGDNEKLFF
TRBV5-1	TRBD1	TRBJ1-3	.	TGCGCCAGCAGCTTGTTGGGACAGGGCACTGGAAACACCATATATTTT	CASSLLGQGTGNTIYF